These 26 T cell receptor beta chains were sequenced from one sample in a study of blood T cell repertoires in COVID-19. Clones were sequenced by immunoSEQ multiplex PCR, and TCRdb holds only the in-frame ones, with some missing. The sample has about 42,000 clones, 76% seen once. Input material: peripheral blood. The receptor set was obtained from a man aged 65 to 85 with active or convalescent COVID-19.

This rearrangement joins TRBV29-1 to TRBJ2-5; 8 bases align to TRBD1. The CDR3 sequence is 12 residues long. Trimming cost V 7 bases and J 2 bases; bases outside gene matches: 3. Germline V gene data show CDR1 as SQVTM and CDR2 as ANQGSEA. The DNA for the CDR3 is TGCAGCGGGAGGGACAGGCAAGAGACCCAGTACTTC. This codes for CSGRDRQETQYF.

CDR3 coding DNA: TGTGCCAGCAGCCCGGGACTAGCGGGGGTGAGCTCCTACAATGAGCAGTTCTTC. Translation gives CASSPGLAGVSSYNEQFF. The rearrangement links TRBV3-1 (or the pseudogene TRBV3-2) to TRBJ2-1; 14 positions agree with TRBD2. The CDR3 totals 18 residues. Germline V CDR1 and CDR2: LGHDT, YNNKEL (reference sequence). V lost 4 bases to trimming and J lost 0 bases; unmatched junction nucleotides: 5.

This chain connects TRBV7-2 to TRBJ2-5, with D perhaps matching TRBD1 (5 bases). The CDR3 extends over 14 amino acids. Germline V gene lookup returns CDR1 SGHTA and CDR2 FQGNSA. The V gene lost 2 bases and the J gene lost 5 bases, with 12 bases spanning the gap. The CDR3 reads CASSLSRRVETQYF. DNA for the CDR3: TGTGCCAGCAGCTTATCGCGCAGGGTCGAGACCCAGTACTTC.

The rearrangement uses TRBV10-3 and TRBJ2-3; D perhaps matches TRBD2 (6 bases). This CDR3 has 13 amino acids. Trimming removed 8 bases at V and 5 bases at J, with 14 bases between. Per germline, CDR1 ENHRY and CDR2 SYGVKD. The CDR3 nucleotides read TGTGCCATCGGAGGGCCGGTAGGAGATACGCAGTATTTT. This encodes CAIGGPVGDTQYF.

The gene calls are TRBV18 and TRBJ1-1, with a tentative D call TRBD1 (6 bases). This CDR3 is built from 15 residues. Germline assignment: CDR1 KGHSH and CDR2 LQKENI. The V gene lost 5 bases and the J gene lost 1 base, with 14 bases spanning the gap. The CDR3 DNA reads TGTGCCAGCTCAGTAGGGGGGGACGGGAACACTGAAGCTTTCTTT. This gives the protein CASSVGGDGNTEAFF.

The V call is TRBV27, the J call TRBJ1-2; D unresolved. The germline V gene has CDR1 MNHEY and CDR2 SMNVEV (reference sequence). This CDR3 has 17 residues. The V and J ends lost 3 bases and 5 bases respectively, with 22 bases between them. This CDR3 is CASSFAAELNLGYGYTF. For the CDR3, the DNA is TGTGCCAGCAGTTTTGCCGCGGAACTGAACCTCGGGTATGGCTACACCTTC.

The gene calls are TRBV5-1 and TRBJ1-2; D possibly corresponds to TRBD1 (6 bases). This CDR3 region has 16 residues. Deletions cut 2 bases from V and 6 bases from J, with 20 bases between. The germline V gene has CDR1 SGHRS and CDR2 YFSETQ. DNA for the CDR3: TGCGCCAGCAGCTTAATAGGATCTTTGGCAGGGGATGGCTACACCTTC. Translated: CASSLIGSLAGDGYTF.

The chain has TRBV19 and TRBJ1-5; weak D call: TRBD1 (6 bases). CDR1 LNHDA and CDR2 SQIVND come from the germline V gene (reference sequence). Deletions cut 2 bases from V and 1 base from J, with 9 bases between. The CDR3 is 15 residues long. The CDR3 DNA reads TGTGCCAGTAGTATAACAGGGCAGAGCAATCAGCCCCAGCATTTT. Translated: CASSITGQSNQPQHF.

This clone has only one observation. The chain couples TRBV3-1 (or the pseudogene TRBV3-2) to TRBJ1-1; D might be TRBD1 (6 bases). CDR3 size: 13 residues. Trimming removed 5 bases from V and 4 bases from J, with 11 bases in between. Germline V CDR1 and CDR2: LGHDT, YNNKEL (reference sequence). Written as DNA, the CDR3 is TGTGCCAGCAGCGTTCTAGGGGGCACTGAAGCTTTCTTT. Protein: CASSVLGGTEAFF.

This chain links TRBV4-2 with TRBJ2-3; 8 bases map to TRBD2. CDR3 length: 17 residues. J was trimmed by 6 bases and V by 0 bases; bases with no gene match: 11. Germline loops: CDR1 LGHNA, CDR2 YNFKEQ. This CDR3 is CASSQDSAGGFRDTQYF. CDR3 bases: TGTGCCAGCAGCCAAGATTCTGCGGGGGGCTTCCGTGATACGCAGTATTTT.

The chain recombines TRBV4-1 with TRBJ2-2, with 8 bases that match TRBD2. Trimming took 4 bases from V and 8 from J; bases not matched to a gene: 15. The CDR3 consists of 17 residues. The germline V gene has CDR1 MGHRA and CDR2 YSYEKL. CDR3 in DNA: TGCGCCAGCAGCCTGGGGTACGGGGGGGCCTTAGAAGGGGAGCTGTTTTTT. This gives the protein CASSLGYGGALEGELFF.

As concerns this clone: At the DNA level, this CDR3 is encoded by other sequences in the same sample as well. The chain has TRBV4-1 and TRBJ1-5, with TRBD1 as a possible D gene (5 bases). The germline CDR1 and CDR2 sequences are MGHRA and YSYEKL. V was cut by 0 bases and J by 4 bases, with 13 bases left in between. CDR3 length equals 16 residues. The CDR3 region has the DNA TGCGCCAGCAGCCAAGATGGGGGGATCGGGAATCAGCCCCAGCATTTT. It codes for CASSQDGGIGNQPQHF.

In its sample, this clone was seen a few times. The chain combines TRBV16 with TRBJ2-7, with 9 bases aligning to TRBD1. V was pared by 2 bases and J by 4 bases, with 6 bases of the junction left unmatched. The CDR3 sequence is 15 residues long. CDR1 and CDR2 from the germline V gene are KGHSY and FQNENV. This CDR3 reads CASSQPGQGWYEQYF. CDR3 DNA: TGTGCCAGCAGCCAACCGGGACAGGGTTGGTACGAGCAGTACTTC.

This clone was seen a few times. The V call is TRBV6-6, the J call TRBJ2-5, with D possibly being TRBD1 (5 bases). CDR3 length: 13 residues. Germline values: CDR1 MNHNY, CDR2 SVGAGI (reference sequence). The V end lost 6 bases, the J end lost 7 bases, and 15 bases lay between the germline ends. The chain's CDR3 is CASSLKPQGTQYF. CDR3 DNA: TGTGCCAGCAGCCTCAAGCCTCAGGGGACCCAGTACTTC.

The V call is TRBV9, the J call TRBJ2-7; D is possibly TRBD2 (6 bases). From germline, CDR1 is SGDLS and CDR2 YYNGEE. With 3 bases removed from V and 6 bases from J, the gap between germline ends came to 10 bases. CDR3 size: 12 residues. This CDR3 is CASSAWGGEQYF. CDR3 sequence (DNA): TGTGCCAGCAGCGCATGGGGAGGCGAGCAGTACTTC. Combining the CDR3 with reference TRBV9 and TRBJ2-7 gives the whole variable domain DSGVTQTPKHLITATGQRVTLRCSPRSGDLSVYWYQQSLDQGLQFLIQYYNGEERAKGNILERFSAQQFPDLHSELNLSSLELGDSALYFCASSAWGGEQYFGPGTRLTVT.

The count of this clone is one. This chain connects TRBV19 to TRBJ1-3; TRBD1 is a possible D gene (6 bases). CDR1 and CDR2 from the germline V gene are LNHDA and SQIVND (reference sequence). V lost 5 bases, J lost 4 bases, and 12 bases lay in between. The CDR3 is made up of 14 amino acids. The CDR3 loop is CASSPGQFGNTIYF. The CDR3 bases are TGTGCCAGTAGTCCCGGACAGTTCGGAAACACCATATATTTT.

The V call is TRBV19, the J call TRBJ2-6; tentatively, D is TRBD1 (5 bases). V was pared by 5 bases and J by 0 bases, with 11 bases between. The CDR3 spans 16 residues. Germline lookup yields CDR1 LNHDA and CDR2 SQIVND (reference sequence). The CDR3 DNA follows: TGTGCCAGTAGTTTGGACACCTTCTCTGGGGCCAACGTCCTGACTTTC. Amino acid sequence: CASSLDTFSGANVLTF.

V usage is TRBV5-5 and J usage is TRBJ2-1, with D maybe TRBD2 (6 bases). Trimming stripped 7 bases from V and 6 bases from J, with 14 bases between. CDR3 size: 13 residues. Germline-derived CDR1 and CDR2 are SGHKS and YYEKEE (reference sequence). The CDR3 nucleotides read TGTGCCAGCCGCGAGGGACTTCCCAATGAGCAGTTCTTC. Translating it yields CASREGLPNEQFF. Complete variable domain (other parts from reference TRBV5-5 and TRBJ2-1): DAGVTQSPTHLIKTRGQQVTLRCSPISGHKSVSWYQQVLGQGPQFIFQYYEKEERGRGNFPDRFSARQFPNYSSELNVNALLLGDSALYLCASREGLPNEQFFGPGTRLTVL.

The rearrangement links TRBV6-6 to TRBJ1-2; D is unresolved. The CDR3 totals 11 residues. Germline lookup yields CDR1 MNHNY and CDR2 SVGAGI (reference sequence). With 6 bases removed from V and 8 bases from J, the gap between germline ends came to 10 bases. CDR3 in DNA: TGTGCCAGCAGCTCGGTACGAGGCTACACCTTC. Translating it yields CASSSVRGYTF.

The rearrangement uses TRBV7-9 and TRBJ1-1, with D uncertain. This CDR3 is built from 14 residues. Germline-derived CDR1 and CDR2 are SEHNR and FQNEAQ (reference sequence). V lost 1 base, J lost 4 bases, and 10 bases lay in between. CDR3 protein: CASSLGGGITEAFF. CDR3 nucleotide sequence: TGTGCCAGCAGCTTAGGTGGCGGAATCACTGAAGCTTTCTTT. Full variable domain (outside the CDR3, taken from reference TRBV7-9 and TRBJ1-1): DTGVSQNPRHKITKRGQNVTFRCDPISEHNRLYWYRQTLGQGPEFLTYFQNEAQLEKSRLLSDRFSAERPKGSFSTLEIQRTEQGDSAMYLCASSLGGGITEAFFGQGTRLTVV.

DNA for the CDR3: TGTGCCAGCAGTCGGGACAGGGGGAACTATGGCTACACCTTC. Translating it yields CASSRDRGNYGYTF. The V gene is TRBV6-6, the J gene TRBJ1-2; TRBD1 agrees at 11 bases. J was trimmed by 2 bases and V by 5 bases; bases with no gene match: 1. The CDR3 covers 14 residues. Germline V CDR1 and CDR2: MNHNY, SVGAGI (reference sequence).

The chain links TRBV5-1 to TRBJ1-4, with D unclear. CDR1 and CDR2 (germline): SGHRS, YFSETQ. V was shortened by 0 bases and J by 0 bases, with 6 bases between the two germline ends. The CDR3 has 15 amino acids. This CDR3 reads CASSLEAPTNEKLFF. CDR3 bases: TGCGCCAGCAGCTTGGAAGCGCCAACTAATGAAAAACTGTTTTTT. Looking up the rest from reference TRBV5-1 and TRBJ1-4 gives the full variable domain: KAGVTQTPRYLIKTRGQQVTLSCSPISGHRSVSWYQQTPGQGLQFLFEYFSETQRNKGNFPGRFSGRQFSNSRSEMNVSTLELGDSALYLCASSLEAPTNEKLFFGSGTQLSVL.

This clone is a singleton in its sample. The V call is TRBV4-1, the J call TRBJ2-7; 7 bases are shared with TRBD1. Unmatched junction bases numbered 9, after V lost 4 bases and J lost 6 bases. CDR3 length: 14 amino acids. Germline V gives CDR1 MGHRA, CDR2 YSYEKL. CDR3 nucleotide sequence: TGCGCCAGCAGCCCCGACCGGGACAGCCCCGAGCAGTACTTC. Translation: CASSPDRDSPEQYF.

This clone has just one count. The J gene is TRBJ1-1, the V gene TRBV19; D unresolved. Germline V CDR1 and CDR2: LNHDA, SQIVND (reference sequence). V dropped 6 bases and J dropped 11 bases, with 16 bases sitting between them. This CDR3 spans 12 amino acids. CDR3 sequence (DNA): TGTGCCAGTAGAGCCGGCGAGGGTTCGGCTTTCTTT. It specifies CASRAGEGSAFF.

The chain combines TRBV7-2 with TRBJ2-5; TRBD2 might be the D (6 bases). Germline assignment: CDR1 SGHTA and CDR2 FQGNSA. CDR3 length equals 16 residues. The germline V and J ends were trimmed by 5 bases and 1 base, with 17 bases remaining between them. As DNA, the CDR3 is TGTGCCAGCAGCGGAAAACTTGGGGGGATCCAAGAGACCCAGTACTTC. Its translation: CASSGKLGGIQETQYF.

For the CDR3, the DNA is TGTGCCCAGGCCGGCAGGGGACCTCGAGACTACACCTTC. It is translated as CAQAGRGPRDYTF. The chain uses TRBV30 and TRBJ1-2; D is perhaps TRBD1 (6 bases). V gave up 8 bases and J gave up 10 bases, with 23 bases separating them. This CDR3 has 13 amino acids. CDR1 GTSNPN and CDR2 SVGIG come from the germline V gene (reference sequence).